This T cell receptor beta chain was identified during a study of blood T cell repertoires in COVID-19. About the research overall: Donors in the United States, Italy and Spain gave samples during acute or convalescent COVID-19. PBMCs, B-cell-depleted T cells, or T cells provided the cDNA or gDNA that made up the material.

As originally analysed: Cell counts per sample came from amplifying reference gene primers. Sequenced by immunoSEQ multiplex PCR; TCRdb stores in-frame clones only, minus some. V and J calls and clone size are those listed in that table; D and trimming were worked out from the DNA. Here the sample spans some 330,000 clones, roughly 89% being singletons. This CDR3 is built from 16 residues. Trimming cost V 3 bases and J 4 bases; bases outside gene matches: 7. CDR1 and CDR2 from the germline V gene are SNHLY and FYNNEI. The specimen was peripheral blood. V gene TRBV2 combines with J gene TRBJ1-5; 9 bases fit TRBD1. The clonotype originates from a woman in her thirties with COVID-19, enrolled during active disease. In nucleotides, the CDR3 is TGTGCCAGCAGTGAGGGAAGGGGACAGGGAAATCAGCCCCAGCATTTT. Amino acid sequence: CASSEGRGQGNQPQHF. Full variable domain (outside the CDR3, taken from reference TRBV2 and TRBJ1-5): EPEVTQTPSHQVTQMGQEVILRCVPISNHLYFYWYRQILGQKVEFLVSFYNNEISEKSEIFDDQFSVERPDGSNFTLKIRSTKLEDSAMYFCASSEGRGQGNQPQHFGDGTRLSIL.